The 27 T cell receptor beta chains reported below all come from one sample, sequenced in a study of STAT3 mutations in large granular lymphocyte leukemia. General study findings and limits: Every T-cell large granular lymphocyte leukemia patient had at least one immunodominant TCR beta clonotype.

TCRdb keeps only in-frame clones here, not all; method: immunoSEQ multiplex PCR. The sample shows thousands of clones, 65% to 75% of them seen only once. No antigen has been assigned to these receptors. The sequenced sample was peripheral blood mononuclear cells. The receptors were sampled from a man aged 60-69 years with T-cell large granular lymphocyte leukemia. Some clones in this sample may be carry-over from other donors' samples.

The chain has TRBV4-1 and TRBJ1-5, with TRBD1 as a possible D gene (6 bases). CDR3 length equals 15 residues. Trimming left V 4 bases short and J 1 base short, with 11 bases between. Germline CDR1 is MGHRA and CDR2 is YSYEKL. The CDR3 sequence is CASSLRGGSNQPQHF. The CDR3 DNA reads as TGCGCCAGCAGCCTCAGGGGAGGGAGCAATCAGCCCCAGCATTTT.

The chain carries TRBV7-9 and TRBJ1-1, with TRBD1 as a possible D gene (6 bases). Germline CDR1 SEHNR, CDR2 FQNEAQ (reference sequence). The germline V and J ends were trimmed by 7 bases and 9 bases, with 15 bases remaining between them. CDR3 length equals 12 residues. CDR3: CASNLQGLQAFF. In nucleotides, the CDR3 is TGTGCCAGCAACCTACAGGGACTCCAAGCTTTCTTT.

The chain carries TRBV19 and TRBJ2-1; D is unclear. This CDR3 comprises 13 residues. Trimming took off 8 bases at V and 0 bases at J, with 8 bases between the two ends. Germline CDR1 and CDR2: LNHDA and SQIVND (reference sequence). The CDR3 loop is CASSGYSYNEQFF. CDR3 nucleotides: TGTGCCAGTTCGGGTTACTCCTACAATGAGCAGTTCTTC.

V and J are TRBV29-1 and TRBJ1-1; D gene unclear. The CDR3 contains 13 residues. V was pared by 5 bases and J by 2 bases, with 12 bases between. The germline V gene encodes CDR1 SQVTM and CDR2 ANQGSEA. CDR3 amino acids: CSVLGKLNTEAFF. Written as DNA, the CDR3 is TGCAGCGTTCTGGGCAAGCTAAACACTGAAGCTTTCTTT.

This chain connects TRBV5-1 to TRBJ2-5; 8 bases agree with TRBD2. This CDR3 comprises 16 residues. Germline values: CDR1 SGHRS, CDR2 YFSETQ. V gave up 0 bases and J gave up 1 base; unmatched junction bases: 5. Here the CDR3 reads CASSLGVAGSQETQYF. The CDR3 nucleotides are TGCGCCAGCAGCTTGGGAGTAGCGGGGAGCCAAGAGACCCAGTACTTC.

The rearrangement joins TRBV18 to TRBJ2-5; D gene unclear. Trimming shortened V by 5 bases and J by 3 bases, and 1 base separated the two germline ends. Germline CDR1 and CDR2: KGHSH and LQKENI. The CDR3 length is 10 residues. This chain's CDR3 is CASSKETQYF. Written as DNA, the CDR3 is TGTGCCAGCTCAAAAGAGACCCAGTACTTC. The complete variable domain, with remaining parts taken from reference TRBV18 and TRBJ2-5, reads NAGVMQNPRHLVRRRGQEARLRCSPMKGHSHVYWYRQLPEEGLKFMVYLQKENIIDESGMPKERFSAEFPKEGPSILRIQQVVRGDSAAYFCASSKETQYFGPGTRLLVL.

This chain connects TRBV12-2 to TRBJ2-7; TRBD2 is the table's D call, not checked against the DNA. TRBV12-2 is labeled a pseudogene. The CDR3 length is 14 residues. The CDR3 sequence: CANPRGGRAYEQYF. The DNA of the CDR3 is TGTGCAAACCCCCGGGGGGGGAGGGCCTACGAGCAGTACTTC.

V and J are TRBV5-1 and TRBJ1-1; D possibly corresponds to TRBD1 (5 bases). Germline V gene data show CDR1 as SGHRS and CDR2 as YFSETQ. This CDR3 has 14 amino acids. The germline V and J ends were trimmed by 1 base and 4 bases, with 11 bases remaining between them. As DNA, the CDR3 is TGCGCCAGCAGCTTGCAGGGAGAGGGCACTGAAGCTTTCTTT. Encoded protein: CASSLQGEGTEAFF.

V gene TRBV7-9 combines with J gene TRBJ1-2, with a weak D call TRBD1 (5 bases). The CDR3 has 14 residues. The V end lost 0 bases, the J end lost 5 bases, and 10 bases lay between the germline ends. The germline V gene encodes CDR1 SEHNR and CDR2 FQNEAQ (reference sequence). CDR3 bases: TGTGCCAGCAGCTTAGCGGGGCTTAGTTATGGCTACACCTTC. As protein: CASSLAGLSYGYTF.

V is TRBV10-3 and J is TRBJ2-4, with D possibly being TRBD1 or TRBD2 (6 bases each). The length of the CDR3 is 15 residues. Trimming shortened V by 10 bases and J by 7 bases, and 23 bases separated the two germline ends. Germline lookup yields CDR1 ENHRY and CDR2 SYGVKD. The DNA of the CDR3 is TGTGCCACCGAGGGGGGCCCCGGAGTCGGGAACATTCAGTACTTC. The encoded protein is CATEGGPGVGNIQYF.

This chain connects TRBV5-1 to TRBJ2-1; 12 positions match TRBD2. V was pared by 0 bases and J by 7 bases, with 5 bases of the junction left unmatched. The CDR3 has 16 amino acids. Germline V gives CDR1 SGHRS, CDR2 YFSETQ. CDR3 nucleotides: TGCGCCAGCAGCTTGGGTCTTCTAGCGGGAGGGAATGAGCAGTTCTTC. It translates to CASSLGLLAGGNEQFF. Using reference TRBV5-1 and TRBJ2-1 for the parts outside the CDR3, the full variable domain is KAGVTQTPRYLIKTRGQQVTLSCSPISGHRSVSWYQQTPGQGLQFLFEYFSETQRNKGNFPGRFSGRQFSNSRSEMNVSTLELGDSALYLCASSLGLLAGGNEQFFGPGTRLTVL.

This rearrangement joins TRBV9 to TRBJ2-5; TRBD2 might be the D (6 bases). Trimming shortened V by 0 bases and J by 2 bases, and 14 bases separated the two germline ends. Germline CDR1 is SGDLS and CDR2 is YYNGEE. There are 16 residues in the CDR3. The CDR3 DNA reads TGTGCCAGCAGCGTAGAGGGGTTACTAGCACAAGAGACCCAGTACTTC. As protein: CASSVEGLLAQETQYF.

V usage is TRBV5-4 and J usage is TRBJ1-1; D is uncertain. The CDR3 runs to 16 residues. CDR1 is SGHNT and CDR2 is YYREEE in the germline V gene (reference sequence). Trimming pared 4 bases from V and 5 bases from J, leaving 21 bases between. CDR3 loop: CASSPRFTSQETEAFF. The CDR3 DNA follows: TGTGCCAGCAGCCCGAGATTCACGTCCCAGGAGACTGAAGCTTTCTTT.

J is TRBJ2-1 and V is TRBV7-2, with TRBD2 matching 8 bases. V lost 1 base, J lost 4 bases, and 3 bases stayed unmatched. This CDR3 comprises 15 residues. Per germline, CDR1 SGHTA and CDR2 FQGNSA. The CDR3 region has the DNA TGTGCCAGCAGCTTAGGGACTAGCTGGTACAATGAGCAGTTCTTC. Amino acid sequence: CASSLGTSWYNEQFF. Full variable domain (rest looked up from reference TRBV7-2 and TRBJ2-1): GAGVSQSPSNKVTEKGKDVELRCDPISGHTALYWYRQSLGQGLEFLIYFQGNSAPDKSGLPSDRFSAERTGGSVSTLTIQRTQQEDSAVYLCASSLGTSWYNEQFFGPGTRLTVL.

This clone was detected a few times. V and J are TRBV27 and TRBJ2-1, with D uncertain. The germline gives CDR1 MNHEY, CDR2 SMNVEV (reference sequence). Trimming pared 5 bases from V and 15 bases from J, leaving 20 bases between. The CDR3 is 13 amino acids. The CDR3 here is CASSTHFDGVRFF. The CDR3 nucleotides are TGTGCCAGCAGTACTCACTTCGATGGGGTGCGGTTCTTC.

The CDR3 bases are TGTGCCAGCCGCTCAGGGTTCACAGATACGCAGTATTTT. This codes for CASRSGFTDTQYF. V usage is TRBV5-6 and J usage is TRBJ2-3; the D gene is possibly TRBD1 (5 bases). Germline values: CDR1 SGHDT, CDR2 YYEEEE. V shed 7 bases and J shed 2 bases, with 11 bases lying between them. This CDR3 contains 13 residues.

The chain uses TRBV27 and TRBJ2-5, with D maybe TRBD2 (5 bases). This CDR3 is 13 amino acids long. V shed 5 bases and J shed 5 bases, with 12 bases lying between them. Germline CDR1 MNHEY, CDR2 SMNVEV (reference sequence). DNA of the CDR3: TGTGCCAGCAGTCCGACGTGGGAGGAGACCCAGTACTTC. It translates to CASSPTWEETQYF.

The chain recombines TRBV29-1 with TRBJ2-7; TRBD1 might be the D (6 bases). CDR3 length: 15 residues. The V gene lost 3 bases and the J gene lost 2 bases, with 17 bases spanning the gap. The germline V gene encodes CDR1 SQVTM and CDR2 ANQGSEA. CDR3 coding DNA: TGCAGCGTTGATCTCGGTGCAGGGGCGACCTACGAGCAGTACTTC. Protein: CSVDLGAGATYEQYF.

This clone was detected once. This sequence joins TRBV7-2 and TRBJ1-2, with TRBD1 as a possible D gene (5 bases). The length of the CDR3 is 14 residues. The V end was cut by 5 bases, the J end by 4 bases, with 14 bases between. The germline V gene has CDR1 SGHTA and CDR2 FQGNSA. The DNA of the CDR3 is TGTGCCAGCAGCCTCGGGACGAACGTCTATGGCTACACCTTC. Its protein is CASSLGTNVYGYTF.

V and J are TRBV29-1 and TRBJ2-7; unclear D gene. Germline loops: CDR1 SQVTM, CDR2 ANQGSEA. The CDR3 is 13 amino acids. Trimming left V 1 base short and J 1 base short, with 8 bases between. The CDR3 nucleotides are TGCAGCGTTGAAGTCGGCCCTTCCTACGAGCAGTACTTC. As protein: CSVEVGPSYEQYF.

The chain uses TRBV27 and TRBJ2-2, with 8 positions matching TRBD2. Germline trimming cut 5 bases from V and 6 bases from J; bases unmatched to any gene: 5. This CDR3 spans 14 amino acids. The germline V gene has CDR1 MNHEY and CDR2 SMNVEV (reference sequence). The DNA for the CDR3 is TGTGCCAGCAGTACGGGACTAGAAGCCGGGGAGCTGTTTTTT. This translates into CASSTGLEAGELFF.

CDR3 nucleotides: TGCGCCAGCAGCTTGGCCGTTCGGGGGGCGAAGGACACTGAAGCTTTCTTT. Its translation is CASSLAVRGAKDTEAFF. The chain joins TRBV5-1 to TRBJ1-1; TRBD1 might be the D (6 bases). CDR3 size: 17 residues. CDR1 is SGHRS and CDR2 is YFSETQ in the germline V gene. V lost 0 bases, J lost 3 bases, and 18 bases lay in between.

V is TRBV5-1 and J is TRBJ2-1, with a possible D match to TRBD2 (6 bases). The CDR3 has 15 residues. CDR1 SGHRS and CDR2 YFSETQ come from the germline V gene. The ends were cut back, 6 bases at V and 1 base at J, with 14 bases in the middle. The CDR3: CASIAGLDSYNEQFF. DNA for the CDR3: TGCGCCAGCATCGCGGGGTTAGATTCCTACAATGAGCAGTTCTTC.

V is TRBV18 and J is TRBJ2-7, with D hard to call. The germline V gene has CDR1 KGHSH and CDR2 LQKENI. The length of the CDR3 is 14 residues. V lost 2 bases and J 3 bases, leaving 11 bases between the germline ends. CDR3 protein: CASSPLRQNYEQYF. As DNA, the CDR3 is TGTGCCAGCTCACCATTAAGGCAGAACTACGAGCAGTACTTC. Using reference TRBV18 and TRBJ2-7 for the parts outside the CDR3, the full variable domain is NAGVMQNPRHLVRRRGQEARLRCSPMKGHSHVYWYRQLPEEGLKFMVYLQKENIIDESGMPKERFSAEFPKEGPSILRIQQVVRGDSAAYFCASSPLRQNYEQYFGPGTRLTVT.

The chain has TRBV6-1 and TRBJ1-5; no clear D. Germline assignment: CDR1 MNHNS and CDR2 SASEGT. This CDR3 has 15 amino acids. The germline V and J ends were trimmed by 1 base and 3 bases, with 10 bases remaining between them. CDR3 amino acids: CASSEEAGLNQPQHF. CDR3 sequence (DNA): TGTGCCAGCAGTGAAGAGGCCGGACTCAATCAGCCCCAGCATTTT.

Only a few counts were recorded for this clone. V is TRBV7-2 and J is TRBJ2-1; the D is unclear. V shed 2 bases and J shed 3 bases, with 8 bases lying between them. The germline V gene has CDR1 SGHTA and CDR2 FQGNSA. There are 14 residues in the CDR3. The CDR3 spells CASSLTIVYNEQFF. For the CDR3, the DNA is TGTGCCAGCAGCTTAACTATCGTCTACAATGAGCAGTTCTTC. The full variable domain, in which reference TRBV7-2 and TRBJ2-1 provide the parts outside the CDR3, is GAGVSQSPSNKVTEKGKDVELRCDPISGHTALYWYRQSLGQGLEFLIYFQGNSAPDKSGLPSDRFSAERTGGSVSTLTIQRTQQEDSAVYLCASSLTIVYNEQFFGPGTRLTVL.

The chain joins TRBV5-1 to TRBJ2-1; 9 bases are a match to TRBD1. J lost 1 base, V lost 0 bases, and 17 bases had no gene match. The germline V gene encodes CDR1 SGHRS and CDR2 YFSETQ. The CDR3 contains 21 residues. In nucleotides, the CDR3 is TGCGCCAGCAGCTTGGCCGTAGGGACAGGGACCAGCGGATATTCCTACAATGAGCAGTTCTTC. Amino acids: CASSLAVGTGTSGYSYNEQFF. The full variable domain, completed using reference TRBV5-1 and TRBJ2-1, is KAGVTQTPRYLIKTRGQQVTLSCSPISGHRSVSWYQQTPGQGLQFLFEYFSETQRNKGNFPGRFSGRQFSNSRSEMNVSTLELGDSALYLCASSLAVGTGTSGYSYNEQFFGPGTRLTVL.